These 17 T cell receptor beta chains came from one sample sequenced in a study of shared clonotypes between healthy human individuals. Assay used: immunoSEQ multiplex PCR; TCRdb lists only in-frame clones, some missing. The sample holds approximately 470,000 clones, approximately 82% seen once. The sequenced sample consisted of PBMCs. These receptor sequences come from a woman aged 40 to 50 in good health. Some clones in this sample may be carry-over from other donors' samples.

Here the CDR3 reads CASSEPTGQGNYGYTF. CDR3 DNA: TGTGCCAGCAGTGAACCGACAGGGCAAGGGAACTATGGCTACACCTTC. V gene TRBV6-1 combines with J gene TRBJ1-2, with 7 bases fitting TRBD1. J lost 2 bases, V lost 2 bases, and 8 bases had no gene match. This CDR3 contains 16 residues. CDR1 MNHNS and CDR2 SASEGT come from the germline V gene.

The chain has TRBV5-1 and TRBJ1-2; 7 bases are a match to TRBD1. In germline, CDR1 is SGHRS, CDR2 YFSETQ. The V gene end was trimmed by 7 bases and the J gene end by 8 bases; junction bases not matched to a gene: 11. The CDR3 has 13 amino acids. CDR3 sequence reads: CASGLTGDRGYTF. The CDR3 DNA reads TGCGCCAGCGGTTTAACAGGGGATCGCGGCTACACCTTC.

The chain uses TRBV9 and TRBJ2-2, with a tentative D call TRBD2 (6 bases). Germline V CDR1 and CDR2: SGDLS, YYNGEE. There are 16 residues in the CDR3. V lost 4 bases, J lost 2 bases, and 15 bases lay in between. CDR3 nucleotides: TGTGCCAGCAGCCGGTCGGGACTTGTAAACACCGGGGAGCTGTTTTTT. Its translation: CASSRSGLVNTGELFF.

J is TRBJ2-1 and V is TRBV30; the match to TRBD2 covers 11 bases. Germline values: CDR1 GTSNPN, CDR2 SVGIG (reference sequence). The CDR3 contains 14 residues. The V and J ends lost 1 base and 12 bases, in that order; junction bases with no gene match: 8. The CDR3 DNA reads TGTGCCTGGAGTGGAGGACTAGCGGGTTTTGGGCAGTTCTTC. This sequence encodes CAWSGGLAGFGQFF.

The chain has TRBV29-1 and TRBJ2-7; 7 bases map to TRBD1. CDR1 is SQVTM and CDR2 is ANQGSEA in the germline V gene. The CDR3 runs to 15 residues. The junction had 9 bases not matched to a gene; V was cut back by 3 bases and J by 1 base. The CDR3 coding sequence is TGCAGCGTTGAGGGAAGGGCAGGGGGTTCCTACGAGCAGTACTTC. Encoded protein: CSVEGRAGGSYEQYF.

The CDR3 sequence: CASSESGGWSSEKLFF. In DNA, the CDR3 is TGTGCCAGCAGTGAATCGGGAGGGTGGTCAAGTGAAAAACTGTTTTTT. The chain recombines TRBV6-1 with TRBJ1-4; D gene uncertain. V lost 2 bases, J lost 7 bases, and 17 bases lay in between. Germline V gene sequence: CDR1 MNHNS, CDR2 SASEGT. The length of the CDR3 is 16 residues.

The chain employs TRBV7-2 and TRBJ1-4, with D possibly matching TRBD1 (5 bases). The germline V gene encodes CDR1 SGHTA and CDR2 FQGNSA. V was pared by 0 bases and J by 8 bases, with 7 bases between. The CDR3 loop spans 13 amino acids. CDR3 bases: TGTGCCAGCAGCTTAGCGGGGGAAGAAAAACTGTTTTTT. Translating it yields CASSLAGEEKLFF.

In its sample, this clone was seen a few times. The genes are TRBV7-2 and TRBJ2-1, with 14 bases fitting TRBD2. The ends lost 5 bases at V and 10 bases at J; junction bases unmatched: 10. CDR3 length equals 16 residues. Germline V lookup: CDR1 SGHTA, CDR2 FQGNSA. The CDR3 here is CASSPIRLAGGGEQFF. DNA for the CDR3: TGTGCCAGCAGCCCGATAAGACTAGCGGGAGGGGGGGAGCAGTTCTTC.

This chain connects TRBV4-1 to TRBJ2-1; D is unclear. The CDR3 runs 15 residues. V was clipped by 3 bases and J by 0 bases, with 9 bases between them. Germline values: CDR1 MGHRA, CDR2 YSYEKL. CDR3 region: CASSHLGGSYNEQFF. CDR3 DNA: TGCGCCAGCAGCCACCTCGGTGGCTCCTACAATGAGCAGTTCTTC.

The chain is built from TRBV7-6 and TRBJ2-5, with 11 bases fitting TRBD1. Germline V gene sequence: CDR1 SGHVS, CDR2 FNYEAQ. Trimming took 5 bases from V and 5 from J; bases not matched to a gene: 10. This CDR3 spans 16 amino acids. For the CDR3, the DNA is TGTGCCAGCAGCCTTCCTGGACAGGGGGCGGGGGAGACCCAGTACTTC. It specifies CASSLPGQGAGETQYF.

The J gene is TRBJ2-1, the V gene TRBV7-2; D remains unclear. Germline lookup yields CDR1 SGHTA and CDR2 FQGNSA. V dropped 5 bases and J dropped 5 bases, with 13 bases sitting between them. The CDR3 totals 14 residues. The CDR3 sequence: CASSPLVGHNEQFF. In DNA form, the CDR3 reads TGTGCCAGCAGCCCCCTAGTCGGCCACAATGAGCAGTTCTTC.

V and J are TRBV5-1 and TRBJ2-3; TRBD2 might be the D (5 bases). The V gene's germline CDR1 is SGHRS and CDR2 YFSETQ. Trimming pared 3 bases from V and 6 bases from J, leaving 17 bases between. The CDR3 is made up of 15 amino acids. CDR3: CASSSFVGGSDTQYF. As DNA, the CDR3 is TGCGCCAGCAGCTCATTCGTCGGAGGTTCGGATACGCAGTATTTT.

The V call is TRBV7-9, the J call TRBJ2-3; the D is unclear. The CDR3 loop spans 12 amino acids. Per the germline V gene, CDR1 is SEHNR and CDR2 is FQNEAQ (reference sequence). V shed 2 bases and J shed 4 bases, with 4 bases lying between them. The CDR3 is CASSLISDTQYF. DNA of the CDR3: TGTGCCAGCAGCTTAATTTCAGATACGCAGTATTTT.

The chain has TRBV10-3 and TRBJ2-2; weak D call: TRBD1 (5 bases). Per germline, CDR1 ENHRY and CDR2 SYGVKD. Trimming shortened V by 11 bases and J by 5 bases, and 18 bases separated the two germline ends. The CDR3 has 14 amino acids. CDR3 sequence (DNA): TGTGCCCCCCAAACCAGGGTTAGTACCGGGGAGCTGTTTTTT. This gives the protein CAPQTRVSTGELFF.

The V gene is TRBV5-5, the J gene TRBJ2-7; the D gene could be TRBD1 or TRBD2 (5 bases each). Trimming took 3 bases from V and 6 from J, leaving 19 bases between them. The CDR3 loop spans 15 amino acids. Germline assignment: CDR1 SGHKS and CDR2 YYEKEE (reference sequence). CDR3 coding DNA: TGTGCCAGCAGCTGGGGGATGCATTTTATTGGCGAGCAGTACTTC. This codes for CASSWGMHFIGEQYF.

In the case of this clone: A read error likely explains this, since a far larger clone differs by one base. The V call is TRBV30, the J call TRBJ1-1; D is possibly TRBD1 (6 bases). This CDR3 is 11 amino acids long. Germline CDR1 GTSNPN, CDR2 SVGIG (reference sequence). The CDR3 coding sequence is TGTGCCCGGAGTGTACACAGGGCCGCTTTCTTT. Translated, it gives CARSVHRAAFF.

The rearrangement links TRBV28 to TRBJ1-2, with TRBD1 as a possible D gene (5 bases). Looked up from germline, CDR1 is MDHEN and CDR2 is SYDVKM. The CDR3 totals 16 residues. Trimming stripped 4 bases from V and 0 bases from J, with 15 bases between. The CDR3 bases are TGTGCCAGCAGTTGGTGGGAGACAGCAACTAACTATGGCTACACCTTC. Translating gives CASSWWETATNYGYTF.